The next 21 T cell receptor beta chains were all read from a single sample in a study of T cells after yellow fever vaccination. TCRdb reprocessed the 5' RACE reads via MiXCR and lists one record per CDR3 protein. The repertoire consists of 150,000 to 200,000 distinct CDR3 sequences, with 9.5% to 12% occurring once and the leading ten covering about 40%. The sequencing here drew on CD8+ T cells sorted from PBMCs, taken 15 days after the yellow fever booster vaccination. The receptor source for this set is a man younger than 35 who received the YFV17D yellow fever vaccine.

The table lists this clonotype with a few counts. The V call is TRBV5-1, the J call TRBJ1-1; tentative D call: TRBD1 (5 bases). CDR3 length: 14 residues. Trimming took off 0 bases at V and 3 bases at J, with 9 bases between the two ends. Germline V gives CDR1 SGHRS, CDR2 YFSETQ. CDR3 DNA: TGCGCCAGCAGCTTGGGCAGGGCCGACACTGAAGCTTTCTTT. Translation: CASSLGRADTEAFF.

There are a few counts of this clonotype. This chain uses TRBV5-1 with TRBJ1-2, with D perhaps matching TRBD1 (6 bases). V was clipped by 4 bases and J by 0 bases, with 10 bases between them. Germline V gives CDR1 SGHRS, CDR2 YFSETQ. The CDR3 spans 14 residues. Here the CDR3 reads CASSPRGANYGYTF. The CDR3 DNA is TGCGCCAGCAGCCCTAGGGGGGCTAACTATGGCTACACCTTC.

A note on this clonotype: Germline and junction disagree at one end, which may indicate a read error. This rearrangement joins TRBV20-1 to TRBJ2-3; 8 positions match TRBD2. The CDR3 has 15 amino acids. Germline V lookup: CDR1 DFQATT, CDR2 SNEGSKA (reference sequence). Here the CDR3 reads CSARGPSGPLDTQYF. The CDR3 nucleotides read TGCAGTGCCAGAGGGCCTAGCGGGCCGTTAGATACGCAGTATTTT.

This clonotype was found many times. The chain combines TRBV4-1 with TRBJ2-1; 7 bases are shared with TRBD2. Unmatched junction bases numbered 5, after V lost 0 bases and J lost 3 bases. The germline V gene encodes CDR1 MGHRA and CDR2 YSYEKL. The CDR3 spans 16 residues. The CDR3 bases are TGCGCCAGCAGCCAAGATGGGCCTAGCGGCTACAATGAGCAGTTCTTC. It yields the protein CASSQDGPSGYNEQFF.

The chain uses TRBV27 and TRBJ2-7; no reliable D call. The CDR3 runs 13 residues. Germline assignment: CDR1 MNHEY and CDR2 SMNVEV (reference sequence). Deletions cut 2 bases from V and 3 bases from J, with 8 bases between. CDR3 sequence: CASSLSPHYEQYV. The DNA of the CDR3 is TGTGCCAGCAGTTTAAGTCCACACTACGAGCAGTACGTC.

The V call is TRBV11-2, the J call TRBJ1-2; weak D call: TRBD1 (5 bases). Germline V gene lookup returns CDR1 SGHAT and CDR2 FQNNGV. The CDR3 has 14 amino acids. V was pared by 3 bases and J by 5 bases, with 13 bases between. The CDR3 nucleotides are TGTGCCAGCAGCTTGGGGCCGGCCATATATGGCTACACCTTC. This codes for CASSLGPAIYGYTF.

This clonotype was observed a few times. The chain links TRBV6-5 to TRBJ1-4, with D perhaps matching TRBD1 (6 bases). V was shortened by 6 bases and J by 5 bases, with 19 bases between the two germline ends. There are 16 residues in the CDR3. Germline lookup yields CDR1 MNHEY and CDR2 SVGAGI. The CDR3 is CASSNREWQPNEKLFF. In nucleotides, the CDR3 is TGTGCCAGCAGCAACAGGGAGTGGCAGCCCAATGAAAAACTGTTTTTT.

This clonotype occurred a few times. CDR3 sequence: CASAFRRAGANVLTF. The CDR3 nucleotides are TGCGCCAGCGCGTTCCGCAGGGCTGGGGCCAACGTCCTGACTTTC. The chain couples TRBV4-3 to TRBJ2-6; the D gene is possibly TRBD1 (5 bases). Per the germline V gene, CDR1 is LGHNA and CDR2 is YSLEER. The CDR3 runs 15 residues. The V gene lost 8 bases and the J gene lost 2 bases, with 13 bases spanning the gap.

This clonotype was detected ten times or more. This chain uses TRBV4-3 with TRBJ2-1; D is possibly TRBD2 (7 bases). This CDR3 has 17 amino acids. V lost 3 bases and J 5 bases, leaving 20 bases between the germline ends. The germline V gene encodes CDR1 LGHNA and CDR2 YSLEER. The CDR3 sequence is CASSQGLGGGPHNEQFF. The CDR3 DNA reads TGCGCCAGCAGCCAGGGCTTAGGGGGGGGGCCCCACAATGAGCAGTTCTTC.

This clonotype came up a few times. The chain recombines TRBV4-3 with TRBJ2-1; 7 nucleotides agree with TRBD2. The CDR3 sequence is 17 residues long. With 0 bases clipped from V and 6 bases from J, the junction kept 11 bases outside the gene matches. The germline V gene encodes CDR1 LGHNA and CDR2 YSLEER. CDR3 region: CASSQDPGRGSPNEQFF. In DNA form, the CDR3 reads TGCGCCAGCAGCCAAGATCCGGGGCGGGGGAGCCCCAATGAGCAGTTCTTC.

The J gene is TRBJ2-5, the V gene TRBV7-9; D is uncertain. V was shortened by 2 bases and J by 4 bases, with 11 bases between the two germline ends. There are 14 residues in the CDR3. Germline V gene sequence: CDR1 SEHNR, CDR2 FQNEAQ (reference sequence). The chain's CDR3 is CASSLWESRETQYF. CDR3 nucleotides: TGTGCCAGCAGCTTATGGGAATCCAGAGAGACCCAGTACTTC.

This clonotype appeared a single time. V gene TRBV4-1 combines with J gene TRBJ1-1; possible D gene TRBD1, 5 bases. V gave up 0 bases and J gave up 4 bases, with 12 bases separating them. Germline CDR1 MGHRA, CDR2 YSYEKL. This CDR3 spans 15 amino acids. The CDR3 DNA reads as TGCGCCAGCAGCCAAGAGGCGGGGCTGGGCACTGAAGCTTTCTTT. This gives the protein CASSQEAGLGTEAFF.

The chain combines TRBV14 with TRBJ2-5; D may correspond to TRBD1 or TRBD2 (5 bases each). V lost 0 bases and J lost 2, with 19 bases in between. This CDR3 is 18 amino acids long. Per the germline V gene, CDR1 is SGHDN and CDR2 is FVKESK. CDR3 in DNA: TGTGCCAGCAGCCAAGATCGCCCGGGGCCGGTGGGTCAAGAGACCCAGTACTTC. It specifies CASSQDRPGPVGQETQYF.

The V call is TRBV12-3 or TRBV12-4, the J call TRBJ2-3; possibly TRBD1 for D (6 bases). This CDR3 has 12 amino acids. V lost 4 bases to trimming and J lost 11 bases, with 13 bases between them. CDR3 sequence: CASSSGDPEQYF. Here the CDR3 DNA reads TGTGCCAGCAGTTCAGGGGACCCCGAGCAGTATTTT.

This clonotype was recorded a few times. This chain connects TRBV12-5 to TRBJ2-2; the D gene is possibly TRBD1 (6 bases). Germline V gene lookup returns CDR1 LGHNT and CDR2 FRNRAP. The CDR3 covers 17 residues. V dropped 3 bases and J dropped 3 bases, with 17 bases sitting between them. In DNA form, the CDR3 reads TGTGCTAGTGGTTTCTTTATCAGGGGAAGGTACACCGGGGAGCTGTTTTTT. Its protein is CASGFFIRGRYTGELFF. The full variable domain, rest sourced from reference TRBV12-5 and TRBJ2-2, is DARVTQTPRHKVTEMGQEVTMRCQPILGHNTVFWYRQTMMQGLELLAYFRNRAPLDDSGMPKDRFSAEMPDATLATLKIQPSEPRDSAVYFCASGFFIRGRYTGELFFGEGSRLTVL.

V gene TRBV21-1 combines with J gene TRBJ2-7; the tabulated D call, TRBD1, remains unverified against the DNA. TRBV21-1 is a pseudogene. This CDR3 region has 16 residues. The CDR3 DNA sequence: TGTGCCAGCACCCCCCTGGTCGGCAGGCGATCCTACGAGCAGTACGTC. Translation gives CASTPLVGRRSYEQYV.

This clonotype came up a few times. This rearrangement joins TRBV11-1 to TRBJ2-2, with D unclear. The CDR3 totals 13 residues. Germline assignment: CDR1 SGHAT and CDR2 FQDESV (reference sequence). V lost 8 bases and J 2 bases, leaving 9 bases between the germline ends. Here the CDR3 DNA reads TGTGCCAGCGCGGACCGAAACACCGGGGAGCTGTTTTTT. Translation gives CASADRNTGELFF.

The gene calls are TRBV6-1 and TRBJ1-4; D may be TRBD1 (5 bases). Looked up from germline, CDR1 is MNHNS and CDR2 is SASEGT. V shed 7 bases and J shed 0 bases, with 12 bases lying between them. This CDR3 contains 15 residues. CDR3: CASTGQAATNEKLFF. CDR3 DNA: TGTGCCAGCACCGGACAAGCCGCAACTAATGAAAAACTGTTTTTT.

This chain uses TRBV5-4 with TRBJ2-7; D may correspond to TRBD1 or TRBD2 (5 bases each). Germline assignment: CDR1 SGHNT and CDR2 YYREEE (reference sequence). Trimming removed 4 bases from V and 0 bases from J, with 14 bases in between. This CDR3 spans 15 amino acids. CDR3 residues: CASSPQVGTSYEQYF. For the CDR3, the DNA is TGTGCCAGCAGCCCACAAGTGGGGACCTCCTACGAGCAGTACTTC.

In this sample, this clonotype turned up many times. The rearrangement links TRBV7-9 to TRBJ2-5; 10 nucleotides agree with TRBD1. V dropped 1 base and J dropped 4; count of bases not matched to a gene: 6. Germline V CDR1 and CDR2: SEHNR, FQNEAQ (reference sequence). There are 16 residues in the CDR3. The CDR3 sequence is CASSLEGTGVGETQYF. CDR3 DNA sequence: TGTGCCAGCAGCTTAGAGGGGACAGGGGTCGGAGAGACCCAGTACTTC.

The chain employs TRBV20-1 and TRBJ1-2, with 10 positions matching TRBD1. The germline gives CDR1 DFQATT, CDR2 SNEGSKA (reference sequence). The CDR3 spans 14 residues. The V and J ends lost 4 bases and 4 bases, in that order; junction bases with no gene match: 6. The CDR3 here is CSATNGTGAYGYTF. In DNA, the CDR3 is TGCAGTGCTACCAACGGGACAGGGGCCTATGGCTACACCTTC.